Included here is one T cell receptor beta chain sequence, with context. The antigen is not known. MiXCR, run by TCRdb on the RT-PCR reads, gives a single entry per CDR3 protein. Of around 850,000 distinct CDR3 sequences listed, approximately 17% are singletons. V shed 6 bases and J 2 bases; nucleotides not matched to a gene: 10. This CDR3 contains 16 residues. CDR1 and CDR2 from the germline V gene are SEHNR and FQNEAQ (reference sequence). This entry comes from a study of response to subunit inactivated influenza vaccine. Findings and caveats of the study: Only a handful of new T cells, the authors suggested, are recruited with each seasonal influenza vaccination.

The V and J genes are TRBV7-9 and TRBJ1-1; 9 nucleotides align to TRBD1. Here the sequenced sample was PBMCs from blood, taken more than 4 days after vaccination. This receptor was identified in a man in his forties or fifties who received an inactivated influenza vaccine. The CDR3 DNA sequence: TGTGCCAGCAGTCCAAAACAGGGGGCGAGCAACACTGAAGCTTTCTTT. Translating gives CASSPKQGASNTEAFF.